This T cell receptor beta chain emerged from a study of T-cell memory formation after mild COVID-19. Study-level background: Most TCR clusters belonged to a single donor.

The CDR3 totals 14 residues. Germline V gene lookup returns CDR1 KGHSH and CDR2 LQKENI. Trimming removed 3 bases at V and 0 bases at J, with 9 bases between. With respect to this clonotype: The target antigen is unknown.

Via MiXCR, TCRdb re-called the 5' RACE reads, giving one row per CDR3 protein. The sample yields fewer than 600,000 distinct CDR3 sequences, less than 25% seen once. Study-wide findings and caveats: From day 15 to 85, contracting clones were balanced between CD4 and CD8, whereas later expanders leaned toward CD4+. For contracting clones, CD4+ ones sat mainly in CM and EM, CD8+ in EMRA. Researchers found some responding clones in pre-infection memory, a sign that cross-reactive memory joined.

The sequenced sample consisted of PBMCs or a T cell subset sorted from them (not recorded which). The clonotype comes from an adult woman who had mild COVID-19 (a few samples of this study predate the infection). Cell type and time point are not known. This chain links TRBV18 with TRBJ2-7; perhaps TRBD2 as D (6 bases). The CDR3 region has the DNA TGTGCCAGCTCACCGGGACTGCCCTCCTACGAGCAGTACTTC. It encodes CASSPGLPSYEQYF.